These 20 T cell receptor beta chains originate from one sample sequenced in a study of post-analysis software for immune sequencing data. Study observations and caveats: There were several TRBV segments more frequent in patients than controls, and TRBV5-6, TRBV5-1 and TRBV20-1 were among them.

Unique molecular identifiers had been added to the TCR beta cDNA libraries. MiXCR, run by TCRdb on the PCR reads, gives a single entry per CDR3 protein. The sample includes roughly 870,000 distinct CDR3 sequences, approximately 57% seen only once; the top ten take about 4.8%. These receptors' antigens are unknown. Sequencing was performed on blood. All receptors derive from a girl aged 10-17 years with multiple sclerosis.

The chain joins TRBV4-1 to TRBJ2-3; D is undetermined. The V gene's germline CDR1 is MGHRA and CDR2 YSYEKL. Trimming took off 0 bases at V and 8 bases at J, with 6 bases between the two ends. The CDR3 is made up of 12 amino acids. The CDR3 loop is CASSQEGFTQYF. DNA for the CDR3: TGCGCCAGCAGCCAAGAGGGTTTTACGCAGTATTTT.

The V call is TRBV20-1, the J call TRBJ2-3; 9 bases are a match to TRBD2. The V and J ends lost 2 bases and 6 bases, in that order; junction bases with no gene match: 18. This CDR3 contains 18 residues. CDR1 and CDR2 from the germline V gene are DFQATT and SNEGSKA (reference sequence). The CDR3 DNA sequence: TGCAGTGCTAGAAACCCCGTGGAGCGGGGGGCGGGTTGGGATACGCAGTATTTT. It codes for CSARNPVERGAGWDTQYF.

The rearrangement joins TRBV11-2 to TRBJ2-1, with D perhaps TRBD1 or TRBD2 (5 bases each). CDR1 and CDR2 (germline): SGHAT, FQNNGV. The V gene lost 0 bases and the J gene lost 12 bases, with 12 bases spanning the gap. CDR3 length: 13 residues. The CDR3 spells CASSLDFGGRQFF. In DNA form, the CDR3 reads TGTGCCAGCAGCTTAGATTTTGGGGGTAGGCAGTTCTTC.

The chain recombines TRBV24-1 with TRBJ2-5; TRBD1 matches 8 bases. The CDR3 loop spans 15 amino acids. With 5 bases clipped from V and 4 bases from J, the junction kept 8 bases outside the gene matches. The germline V gene has CDR1 KGHDR and CDR2 SFDVKD. For the CDR3, the DNA is TGTGCCACCAGTGGAGCAGGGGGCGCGGTAGAGACCCAGTACTTC. Translated: CATSGAGGAVETQYF.

J is TRBJ2-7 and V is TRBV27; 7 bases fit TRBD1. Per the germline V gene, CDR1 is MNHEY and CDR2 is SMNVEV (reference sequence). This CDR3 is built from 15 residues. Trimming removed 5 bases from V and 0 bases from J; junction bases left unmatched: 7. The CDR3 here is CASSDRDKGSYEQYF. In DNA form, the CDR3 reads TGTGCCAGCAGTGACAGGGATAAGGGCTCCTACGAGCAGTACTTC.

The chain employs TRBV20-1 and TRBJ1-1; 7 bases match TRBD1. Germline V lookup: CDR1 DFQATT, CDR2 SNEGSKA (reference sequence). The CDR3 loop spans 14 amino acids. With V trimmed by 5 bases and J by 0 bases, 6 bases remained unmatched. CDR3 region: CSAWTGGMNTEAFF. CDR3 coding DNA: TGCAGTGCTTGGACAGGAGGTATGAACACTGAAGCTTTCTTT.

This rearrangement joins TRBV24-1 to TRBJ2-2; D unresolved. CDR3 length: 18 amino acids. V was clipped by 3 bases and J by 2 bases, with 18 bases between them. Germline-derived CDR1 and CDR2 are KGHDR and SFDVKD. The CDR3 protein is CATSDTHHGSFNTGELFF. The CDR3 DNA sequence: TGTGCCACCAGTGATACTCATCATGGCAGTTTTAACACCGGGGAGCTGTTTTTT.

This chain joins TRBV7-6 and TRBJ1-2, with a tentative D call TRBD1 (5 bases). The CDR3 is 13 residues long. V was clipped by 6 bases and J by 6 bases, with 14 bases between them. The V gene's germline CDR1 is SGHVS and CDR2 FNYEAQ. CDR3 DNA sequence: TGTGCCAGCAGTGGAGGGGCGTGGGATGGCTACACCTTC. Encoded protein: CASSGGAWDGYTF.

This rearrangement joins TRBV20-1 to TRBJ2-1; D call uncertain. The CDR3 runs to 14 residues. V lost 6 bases to trimming and J lost 5 bases, with 17 bases between them. The V gene's germline CDR1 is DFQATT and CDR2 SNEGSKA (reference sequence). For the CDR3, the DNA is TGCAGTGCAGGACGCCGATACCGCAACAATGAGCAGTTCTTC. This gives the protein CSAGRRYRNNEQFF.

This clonotype has just one count. The V gene is TRBV12-3 or TRBV12-4, the J gene TRBJ2-1, with TRBD2 as a possible D gene (6 bases). There are 11 residues in the CDR3. The V and J ends lost 6 bases and 9 bases respectively, with 9 bases between them. The CDR3 DNA follows: TGTGCCAGCAGGTGGGGAGGTGAGCAGTTCTTC. It yields the protein CASRWGGEQFF.

The chain links TRBV10-3 to TRBJ1-5; TRBD1 aligns across 9 bases. The CDR3 extends over 18 amino acids. Germline-derived CDR1 and CDR2 are ENHRY and SYGVKD. Trimming removed 7 bases from V and 0 bases from J; junction bases left unmatched: 13. CDR3 DNA sequence: TGTGCCATCACGGTTGGGACAGGGAACTCTTATAGCAATCAGCCCCAGCATTTT. Translated: CAITVGTGNSYSNQPQHF.

CDR3 coding DNA: TGTGCCAGCAGCAAACGGGGACTAGCGGGAGAGACCCAGTACTTC. Translating gives CASSKRGLAGETQYF. This chain links TRBV7-3 with TRBJ2-5, with 12 bases that match TRBD2. CDR3 size: 15 residues. Per the germline V gene, CDR1 is SGHTA and CDR2 is FQGTGA. V lost 5 bases and J lost 4; bases outside the gene matches: 5. Full variable domain (remainder filled in from reference TRBV7-3 and TRBJ2-5): GAGVSQTPSNKVTEKGKYVELRCDPISGHTALYWYRQSLGQGPEFLIYFQGTGAADDSGLPNDRFFAVRPEGSVSTLKIQRTERGDSAVYLCASSKRGLAGETQYFGPGTRLLVL.

The V and J genes are TRBV20-1 and TRBJ2-4, with a tentative D call TRBD2 (5 bases). The length of the CDR3 is 13 residues. In germline, CDR1 is DFQATT, CDR2 SNEGSKA (reference sequence). V lost 3 bases and J lost 7, with 13 bases in between. The CDR3 loop reads CSASWETGNIQYF. CDR3 in DNA: TGCAGTGCTAGCTGGGAGACGGGGAACATTCAGTACTTC.

This clonotype was counted a few times. V gene TRBV10-3 combines with J gene TRBJ2-7, with 12 bases matching TRBD2. There are 14 residues in the CDR3. Germline V CDR1 and CDR2: ENHRY, SYGVKD. V gave up 10 bases and J gave up 2 bases; unmatched junction bases: 6. The CDR3 bases are TGTGCCACCAAAAGACTAGCGGGAGCCTACGAGCAGTACTTC. Translated: CATKRLAGAYEQYF.

The rearrangement joins TRBV2 to TRBJ2-6, with D tentatively TRBD1 (6 bases). Germline assignment: CDR1 SNHLY and CDR2 FYNNEI. There are 16 residues in the CDR3. The V end was cut by 3 bases, the J end by 2 bases, with 11 bases between. CDR3 protein: CASSEYAGAGANVLTF. DNA for the CDR3: TGTGCCAGCAGTGAGTACGCAGGGGCTGGGGCCAACGTCCTGACTTTC.

As to this clonotype: An end of the junction differs from the germline gene, which may be a read error. The chain recombines TRBV7-9 with TRBJ2-7; 10 bases match TRBD2. CDR1 is SEHNR and CDR2 is FQNEAQ in the germline V gene (reference sequence). The CDR3 sequence is 15 residues long. The CDR3 region has the DNA TGCGCCAGCACCCTTTCTAGCGGGAGCTCCTACGAGCAGTACTTC. Its translation is CASTLSSGSSYEQYF.

This clonotype was counted only a few times. The J gene is TRBJ1-2, the V gene TRBV7-9; the D is unclear. The V and J ends lost 3 bases and 9 bases respectively, with 8 bases between them. The CDR3 has 11 residues. Germline CDR1 SEHNR, CDR2 FQNEAQ (reference sequence). This CDR3 is CASSFGQSYTF. The CDR3, as DNA: TGTGCCAGCAGCTTCGGGCAGAGCTACACCTTC.

Only a few counts were recorded for this clonotype. CDR3 amino acids: CSARLIYEQYF. In DNA form, the CDR3 reads TGCAGTGCTAGGTTAATCTACGAGCAGTACTTC. J is TRBJ2-7 and V is TRBV20-1; D unclear. The germline gives CDR1 DFQATT, CDR2 SNEGSKA (reference sequence). The CDR3 is 11 amino acids. V lost 3 bases and J lost 3, with 6 bases in between.

The chain combines TRBV3-1 with TRBJ1-2; no clear D gene. V was pared by 1 base and J by 5 bases, with 14 bases between. Germline assignment: CDR1 LGHDT and CDR2 YNNKEL (reference sequence). The CDR3 sequence is 15 residues long. The CDR3 spells CASSQVRSYEYGYTF. CDR3 nucleotide sequence: TGTGCCAGCAGCCAAGTGCGCTCGTACGAATATGGCTACACCTTC.

This chain connects TRBV18 to TRBJ2-4, with D possibly being TRBD2 (6 bases). This CDR3 comprises 12 residues. The V gene lost 0 bases and the J gene lost 10 bases, with 7 bases spanning the gap. Germline assignment: CDR1 KGHSH and CDR2 LQKENI. The CDR3 DNA follows: TGTGCCAGCTCACCACCGGGGAGGATTCAGTACTTC. Its translation is CASSPPGRIQYF.